This entry lists 16 T cell receptor beta chains sequenced from one sample in a study of cytomegalovirus exposure and HLA in healthy donors. Use of 60 Vbeta and 13 Jbeta primers characterized the PCR. The repertoire was sequenced with immunoSEQ multiplex PCR; TCRdb's copy has only in-frame clones and lacks some. This table lists tens of thousands of clones. The sequenced material came from PBMCs. Source of these receptors: a man younger than 35 in good health and CMV-seropositive.

The V gene is TRBV4-1, the J gene TRBJ2-7; D is ambiguous. The CDR3 runs to 15 residues. The ends were cut back, 1 base at V and 2 bases at J, with 12 bases in the middle. Per germline, CDR1 MGHRA and CDR2 YSYEKL. The CDR3 sequence is CASSQGSDGTYEQYF. The CDR3, as DNA: TGCGCCAGCAGCCAAGGGAGTGACGGAACCTACGAGCAGTACTTC.

The chain carries TRBV28 and TRBJ2-4; TRBD2 is a possible D gene (5 bases). The CDR3 runs to 12 residues. Per the germline V gene, CDR1 is MDHEN and CDR2 is SYDVKM. V was pared by 6 bases and J by 8 bases, with 11 bases between. The CDR3 nucleotides read TGTGCCAGCAGCCCGGGAATTGACATTCAGTACTTC. It translates to CASSPGIDIQYF.

J is TRBJ1-2 and V is TRBV10-3, with 7 nucleotides matching TRBD1. The ends lost 2 bases at V and 2 bases at J; junction bases unmatched: 2. The CDR3 sequence is 14 residues long. Germline V CDR1 and CDR2: ENHRY, SYGVKD. This CDR3 is CAISEQTGNYGYTF. CDR3 DNA sequence: TGTGCCATCAGTGAGCAGACAGGGAACTATGGCTACACCTTC.

The chain couples TRBV27 to TRBJ2-7; possibly TRBD1 for D (6 bases). The CDR3 length is 15 residues. V was clipped by 2 bases and J by 3 bases, with 14 bases between them. Germline CDR1 is MNHEY and CDR2 is SMNVEV (reference sequence). For the CDR3, the DNA is TGTGCCAGCAGTTTAACGGGACAACATTTCTACGAGCAGTACTTC. Translation: CASSLTGQHFYEQYF.

The chain couples TRBV7-9 to TRBJ2-1, with 8 bases matching TRBD2. The ends lost 0 bases at V and 5 bases at J; junction bases unmatched: 6. Germline V gene data show CDR1 as SEHNR and CDR2 as FQNEAQ (reference sequence). CDR3 size: 16 residues. CDR3 sequence reads: CASSLAGTSGHNEQFF. As DNA, the CDR3 is TGTGCCAGCAGCTTAGCGGGAACTAGCGGACACAATGAGCAGTTCTTC.

The J gene is TRBJ1-2, the V gene TRBV2; D call uncertain. Per the germline V gene, CDR1 is SNHLY and CDR2 is FYNNEI. V was cut by 1 base and J by 5 bases, with 5 bases left in between. CDR3 size: 12 residues. This CDR3 reads CASSEVQYGYTF. The CDR3 coding sequence is TGTGCCAGCAGTGAAGTACAGTATGGCTACACCTTC.

The chain joins TRBV2 to TRBJ2-5; 8 positions match TRBD2. Germline assignment: CDR1 SNHLY and CDR2 FYNNEI. CDR3 length equals 14 residues. The trim removed 7 bases at V and 3 bases at J, leaving 7 bases unmatched. The CDR3 sequence is CASMGREGKETQYF. Written as DNA, the CDR3 is TGTGCCAGCATGGGACGGGAGGGGAAAGAGACCCAGTACTTC.

The genes are TRBV6-1 and TRBJ1-2; 8 nucleotides line up with TRBD1. This CDR3 region has 14 residues. After removal of 5 bases from V and 6 bases from J, the junction contained 8 bases not matched to a gene. Germline CDR1 and CDR2: MNHNS and SASEGT. DNA for the CDR3: TGTGCCAGCAGTCACGACAGGGGACGGGATGGCTACACCTTC. It translates to CASSHDRGRDGYTF.

This clone shows up as medium-sized by frequency. The same CDR3 can be traced to other DNA sequences in this sample. V gene TRBV5-6 combines with J gene TRBJ1-4; unclear D gene. Germline V CDR1 and CDR2: SGHDT, YYEEEE. CDR3 length: 14 amino acids. V lost 0 bases and J lost 0, with 3 bases in between. CDR3 DNA: TGTGCCAGCAGCTTGGTCGCAACTAATGAAAAACTGTTTTTT. Protein: CASSLVATNEKLFF.

Notes on this clone: The same CDR3 can be traced to other DNA sequences in this sample. This chain joins TRBV5-1 and TRBJ2-1; D call uncertain. V shed 0 bases and J shed 1 base, with 11 bases lying between them. The CDR3 spans 16 residues. Germline lookup yields CDR1 SGHRS and CDR2 YFSETQ. CDR3: CASSLDGGDSYNEQFF. The CDR3 DNA follows: TGCGCCAGCAGCTTGGATGGCGGTGATTCCTACAATGAGCAGTTCTTC. Filled out from reference TRBV5-1 and TRBJ2-1, the complete variable domain reads KAGVTQTPRYLIKTRGQQVTLSCSPISGHRSVSWYQQTPGQGLQFLFEYFSETQRNKGNFPGRFSGRQFSNSRSEMNVSTLELGDSALYLCASSLDGGDSYNEQFFGPGTRLTVL.

V gene TRBV5-4 combines with J gene TRBJ1-1; possibly TRBD1 for D (5 bases). V was pared by 1 base and J by 7 bases, with 11 bases between. Germline V gene lookup returns CDR1 SGHNT and CDR2 YYREEE (reference sequence). The CDR3 runs 13 residues. CDR3 amino acids: CASSLWADSEAFF. The DNA for the CDR3 is TGTGCCAGCAGCTTGTGGGCCGACAGTGAAGCTTTCTTT. The entire variable domain, with the rest obtained from reference TRBV5-4 and TRBJ1-1, is as follows: ETGVTQSPTHLIKTRGQQVTLRCSSQSGHNTVSWYQQALGQGPQFIFQYYREEENGRGNFPPRFSGLQFPNYSSELNVNALELDDSALYLCASSLWADSEAFFGQGTRLTVV.

V and J are TRBV7-9 and TRBJ2-7, with D hard to call. Per germline, CDR1 SEHNR and CDR2 FQNEAQ (reference sequence). The CDR3 spans 15 residues. V lost 5 bases to trimming and J lost 3 bases, with 17 bases between them. The chain's CDR3 is CASSPRLGSHYEQYF. CDR3 DNA sequence: TGTGCCAGCAGCCCCAGATTGGGCAGCCACTACGAGCAGTACTTC. The full variable domain, with the rest looked up from reference TRBV7-9 and TRBJ2-7, is DTGVSQNPRHKITKRGQNVTFRCDPISEHNRLYWYRQTLGQGPEFLTYFQNEAQLEKSRLLSDRFSAERPKGSFSTLEIQRTEQGDSAMYLCASSPRLGSHYEQYFGPGTRLTVT.

The V call is TRBV19, the J call TRBJ1-2; 11 nucleotides match TRBD1. Unmatched junction bases numbered 3, after V lost 3 bases and J lost 6 bases. Germline values: CDR1 LNHDA, CDR2 SQIVND (reference sequence). The CDR3 extends over 14 amino acids. The CDR3 nucleotides read TGTGCCAGTAGTATGGGACAGGGGGGCCATGGCTACACCTTC. Encoded protein: CASSMGQGGHGYTF. The entire variable domain, with the rest obtained from reference TRBV19 and TRBJ1-2, is as follows: DGGITQSPKYLFRKEGQNVTLSCEQNLNHDAMYWYRQDPGQGLRLIYYSQIVNDFQKGDIAEGYSVSREKKESFPLTVTSAQKNPTAFYLCASSMGQGGHGYTFGSGTRLTVV.

V usage is TRBV28 and J usage is TRBJ2-7; a possible D gene is TRBD1 (6 bases). The V end was cut by 6 bases, the J end by 1 base, with 10 bases between. The germline gives CDR1 MDHEN, CDR2 SYDVKM. There are 13 residues in the CDR3. The CDR3 protein is CASRSGQSYEQYF. CDR3 nucleotides: TGTGCCAGCAGGTCTGGACAGTCCTACGAGCAGTACTTC.

J is TRBJ1-2 and V is TRBV6-5, with 11 bases that match TRBD1. CDR1 is MNHEY and CDR2 is SVGAGI in the germline V gene. The J segment lost 7 bases and the V segment lost 5 bases, leaving 3 bases of the junction unmatched. This CDR3 is 13 amino acids long. The CDR3 region is CASSRTGGSGYTF. The DNA of the CDR3 is TGTGCCAGCAGTCGGACAGGGGGCTCTGGCTACACCTTC.

The V and J genes are TRBV28 and TRBJ2-5; 10 bases line up with TRBD1. Germline V CDR1 and CDR2: MDHEN, SYDVKM. This CDR3 contains 15 residues. V lost 3 bases to trimming and J lost 7 bases; unmatched junction nucleotides: 8. CDR3 in amino acids: CASSLADRGYGTQYF. The DNA for the CDR3 is TGTGCCAGCAGTTTGGCGGACAGGGGGTATGGGACCCAGTACTTC.